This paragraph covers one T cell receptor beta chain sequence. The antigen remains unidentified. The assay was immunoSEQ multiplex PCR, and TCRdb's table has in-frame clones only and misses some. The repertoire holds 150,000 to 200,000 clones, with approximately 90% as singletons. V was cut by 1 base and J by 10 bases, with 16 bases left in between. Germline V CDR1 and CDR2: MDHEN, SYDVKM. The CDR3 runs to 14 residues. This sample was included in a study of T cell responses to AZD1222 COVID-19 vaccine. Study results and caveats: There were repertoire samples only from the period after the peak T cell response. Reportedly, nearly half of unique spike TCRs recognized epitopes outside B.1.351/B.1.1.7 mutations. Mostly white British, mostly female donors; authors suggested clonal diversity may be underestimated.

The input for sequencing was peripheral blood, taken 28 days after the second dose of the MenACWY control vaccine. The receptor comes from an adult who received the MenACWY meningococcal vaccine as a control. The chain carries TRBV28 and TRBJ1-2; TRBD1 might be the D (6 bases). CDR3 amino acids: CASSLSWQGIVYTF. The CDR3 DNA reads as TGTGCCAGCAGTTTATCATGGCAGGGGATCGTCTACACCTTC.